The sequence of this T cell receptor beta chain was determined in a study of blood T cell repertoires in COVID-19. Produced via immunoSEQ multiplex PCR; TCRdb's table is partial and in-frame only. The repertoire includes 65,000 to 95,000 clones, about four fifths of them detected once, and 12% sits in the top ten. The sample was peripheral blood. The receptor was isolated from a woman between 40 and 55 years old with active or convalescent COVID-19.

CDR3 bases: TGTGCCAGCACCCAGACCAGCGGGGAAGAGGGGGGGGAGCAGTACTTC. Protein product: CASTQTSGEEGGEQYF. The chain is built from TRBV11-3 and TRBJ2-7; D might be TRBD2 (7 bases). Germline V gene lookup returns CDR1 SGHNT and CDR2 YENEEA. This CDR3 region has 16 residues. Deletions cut 7 bases from V and 7 bases from J, with 26 bases between.